This T cell receptor (beta chain) was observed in a study of blood T cell repertoires in COVID-19 (dated by TCRdb to 2020 to 2022). At the level of the whole study: Collaborator samples came from the United States, Italy and Spain and covered acute and convalescent phases of COVID-19. The prospective study material was composed of cDNA or gDNA derived from T cells, B-cell-depleted T cells, or PBMCs. Subjects who had been exposed to COVID-19, were actively infected with it, or had recovered from it provided the deeply sampled blood TCRbeta repertoires that made up the dataset. The repertoires were released in a freely available public database intended as a resource for research on the immune response to SARS-CoV-2. The samples were drawn from the first 160 participants of the ongoing ImmuneRACE study and from 950 to 1,500 subjects provided by 6 global collaborators. The sample metadata nearly always contained a de-identified subject ID, COVID-19 status, age in years and sex. Where available, HLA class I and class II types were obtained from metadata supplied by the sample provider rather than from assay-based typing. Results the study describes overall, beyond this receptor: The amount of clinical and demographic metadata varied by source and participant and was provided uncurated.

TCRbeta CDR3 regions were amplified from genomic DNA by means of the immunoSEQ Assay, a bias-controlled multiplex PCR. Per the source publication's procedure: Nucleated cell counts per sample were estimated from amplification of reference gene primers within the assay. To quantify the absolute abundance of each unique TCRbeta CDR3 rearrangement, sequence reads were collapsed and filtered. For each sample, productive Simpson clonality was calculated as the square root of Simpson's diversity index over productive rearrangements. TCRdb took over this immuneACCESS table, retaining in-frame rearrangements with V and J assigned. Such tables are incomplete; in checked studies, under half of the missing clones stem from an unresolved V gene, and the remainder is unexplained. That table is the source of V, J and clone size, and D and trimming were worked out from the DNA. The sample has approximately 230,000 clones on record, about nine tenths of them singletons. The ten largest clones capture over 2% of the sample.

Another Seattle source contributed samples from volunteer blood donors who had recovered from COVID-19. Collaborating institutions collected whole blood in K2EDTA tubes following their own protocols. Collaborator samples were shipped for TCRbeta analysis as frozen whole blood, isolated PBMCs, or DNA extracted from either sample type. V is pruned by 7 bases and J by 7 bases, leaving 18 bases of the junction without a gene match. Including cysteine and phenylalanine, the CDR3 has 18 amino acids. Only CDR3 DNA is held: 54 bases, read in frame from base 1. Via the germline V gene, CDR1 is SNHLY and CDR2 FYNNEI. About this clone itself: This receptor's antigen is unknown. No quality values exist for individual bases; no much larger clone is one base distant.

This TCR derives from a man aged 25 to 40 who had recovered from COVID-19. The sequence links TRBV2 to TRBJ2-1, with 11 central nucleotides matching TRBD2. The sample comprised peripheral blood. For the CDR3, the sequence is CASISPGASGGSMNEQFF. The DNA sequence reads TGTGCCAGCATTTCCCCCGGGGCTAGCGGGGGGAGCATGAATGAGCAGTTCTTC.